The clone carrying this T cell receptor (beta chain) has at least ten counts. Its antigen remains unknown. This CDR3 is 15 amino acids long. Germline CDR1 and CDR2: DFQATT and SNEGSKA (reference sequence). With V trimmed by 4 bases and J by 4 bases, 9 bases remained unmatched. This record comes from a study of T-cell memory formation after mild COVID-19. Study-level points and caveats: Clones that contracted from day 15 to 85 were balanced CD4/CD8, while later expanders leaned CD4+.

Constant-segment-primed 5'RACE gave TCR alpha and TCR beta cDNA libraries with sample barcodes and UMIs. MiXCR, run by TCRdb on the 5' RACE reads, gives a single entry per CDR3 protein. This table holds around 340,000 distinct CDR3 sequences, roughly 13% found once. This clonotype originated in a man younger than 30 who had mild COVID-19 (a few samples of this study predate the infection). Cell type and time point are not known. The J gene is TRBJ2-7, the V gene TRBV20-1; 11 bases agree with TRBD1. Material: PBMCs or a T cell subset sorted from them (not recorded which). CDR3 nucleotides: TGCAGTGCTACCAAGGCAGGGACAGGGGGTTACGAGCAGTACTTC. Its translation is CSATKAGTGGYEQYF.